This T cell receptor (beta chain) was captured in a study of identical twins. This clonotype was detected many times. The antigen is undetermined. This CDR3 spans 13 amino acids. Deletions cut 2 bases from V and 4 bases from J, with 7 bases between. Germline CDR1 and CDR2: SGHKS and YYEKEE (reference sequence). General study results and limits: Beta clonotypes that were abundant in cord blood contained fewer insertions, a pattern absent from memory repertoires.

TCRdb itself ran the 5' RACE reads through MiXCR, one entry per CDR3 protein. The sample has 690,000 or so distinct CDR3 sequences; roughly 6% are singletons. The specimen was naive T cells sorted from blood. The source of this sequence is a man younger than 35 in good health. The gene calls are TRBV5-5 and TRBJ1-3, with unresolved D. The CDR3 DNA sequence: TGTGCCAGCAGCTTTAACTCCGGAAACACCATATATTTT. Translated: CASSFNSGNTIYF.